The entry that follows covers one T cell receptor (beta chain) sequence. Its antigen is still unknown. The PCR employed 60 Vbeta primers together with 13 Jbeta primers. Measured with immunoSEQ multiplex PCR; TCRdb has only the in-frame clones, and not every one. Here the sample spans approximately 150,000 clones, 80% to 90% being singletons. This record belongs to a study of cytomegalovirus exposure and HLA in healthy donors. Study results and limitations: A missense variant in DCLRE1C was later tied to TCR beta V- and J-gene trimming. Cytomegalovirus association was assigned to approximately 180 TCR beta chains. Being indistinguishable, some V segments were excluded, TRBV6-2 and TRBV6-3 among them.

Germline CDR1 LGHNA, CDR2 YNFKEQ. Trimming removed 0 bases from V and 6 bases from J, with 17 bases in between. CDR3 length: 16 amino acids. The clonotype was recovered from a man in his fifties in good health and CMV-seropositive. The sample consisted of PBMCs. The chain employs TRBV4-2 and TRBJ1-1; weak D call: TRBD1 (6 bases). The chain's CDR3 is CASSQDRGPFLAEAFF. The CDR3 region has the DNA TGTGCCAGCAGCCAAGACAGGGGACCATTTTTGGCTGAAGCTTTCTTT.